What follows are 6 T cell receptor beta chains derived from one specimen sequenced in a study of tissue T cells after allogeneic stem cell transplantation (dated 2022 in TCRdb). Library creation used the immunoSEQ multiplex PCR assay. In its TCRdb copy, this immuneACCESS table keeps in-frame sequences only and misses some clones. Where compared with another copy, unresolved V genes explain less than half of these, and the others have no known cause. The sample contains fewer than 5,000 clones, approximately 48% of them found a single time. 19% of the sample goes to the ten largest clones. In the paper's terms, the time point label means: mouse harvest day 14 after allogeneic transplant. Each mouse graft, delivered by tail vein injection, combined 10^6 splenic CD5+ T cells with 10^7 T-cell-depleted bone marrow cells. Input material: lymph node tissue. The receptors derive from a female BALB/c mouse given C57BL/6 T cells with graft-versus-host disease after an allogeneic hematopoietic cell transplant.

Concerning this clone itself: The gene names given are mouse names. The sequence runs out 1 residue before the end of the CDR3; the remainder is reconstructed from the germline J gene. The gene calls are TRBV3 and TRBJ2-3; D is uncertain. This CDR3 is built from 14 residues. Germline-derived CDR1 and CDR2 are SNHLY and FYNGKV (reference sequence). V lost 3 bases to trimming and J lost 0 bases, with 7 bases between them. The CDR3 bases that were read are TGTGCCAGCAGCTTTCAGACTAGTGCAGAAACGCTGTAT. Translation gives CASSFQTSAETLY. The CDR3, in full, reads CASSFQTSAETLYF.

On this clone itself: The genes are named according to mouse. The read comes to an end 1 residue before the CDR3 does, leaving the germline J gene to fill in the end. This chain connects TRBV3 to TRBJ2-7; D gene unclear. Germline V gene data show CDR1 as SNHLY and CDR2 as FYNGKV (reference sequence). The germline V and J ends were trimmed by 2 bases and 0 bases, with 5 bases remaining between them. This CDR3 has 13 amino acids. The CDR3: CASSLFNSYEQYF. Partial CDR3 DNA: TGTGCCAGCAGCTTATTCAACTCCTATGAACAGTAC.

A word on this clone: The genes and germline here are from mouse. Sequencing ends 1 residue short of the CDR3 end; the germline J gene provides the rest. The chain carries TRBV12-1 and TRBJ1-1, with D possibly TRBD1 on 5 matching bases. With 2 bases removed from V and 5 bases from J, the gap between germline ends came to 11 bases. This CDR3 region has 13 residues. Germline values: CDR1 SGHSN, CDR2 HYEKVE. CDR3 in amino acids: CASSPYRTTEVFF. CDR3 DNA, as far as it was read: TGTGCCAGCTCTCCCTACAGGACTACAGAAGTCTTC.

With respect to this clone: The gene names given are mouse names. Read coverage stops 1 residue before the CDR3 terminus; the germline J gene supplies the remainder. The rearrangement uses TRBV3 and TRBJ2-4; 8 nucleotides agree with TRBD2. The germline V gene has CDR1 SNHLY and CDR2 FYNGKV (reference sequence). V was pared by 1 base and J by 2 bases, with 5 bases of the junction left unmatched. The CDR3 runs to 16 residues. This CDR3 is CASSLGAGGNQNTLYF. The CDR3 DNA, read in part, is TGTGCCAGCAGCTTAGGGGCTGGGGGGAATCAAAACACCTTGTAC.

As concerns this clone: Gene names follow the mouse nomenclature. Coverage ceases 1 residue before the CDR3 finishes, and the germline J gene fills in the end. This chain links TRBV3 with TRBJ1-3; possible D gene TRBD1, 5 bases. The germline V gene has CDR1 SNHLY and CDR2 FYNGKV (reference sequence). CDR3 length equals 15 residues. Trimming pared 8 bases from V and 0 bases from J, leaving 14 bases between. The sequenced part of the CDR3 DNA is TGTGCCAGCTCTCTCTTCAGGGATTCTGGAAATACGCTCTAT. Its translation is CASSLFRDSGNTLY. The full-length CDR3 reads as CASSLFRDSGNTLYF.

Note on this clone: Mouse gene names apply. The read comes to an end 1 residue before the CDR3 does, leaving the germline J gene to fill in the end. The chain joins TRBV24 to TRBJ2-7; TRBD1 might be the D (6 bases). The CDR3 is made up of 12 amino acids. Germline V gene sequence: CDR1 KGHTA, CDR2 FRNEEI. V was shortened by 6 bases and J by 3 bases, with 9 bases between the two germline ends. The CDR3 bases that were read are TGTGCCAGCAGGGGGACACTCTATGAACAGTAC. This gives the protein CASRGTLYEQY. The complete CDR3 protein is CASRGTLYEQYF.